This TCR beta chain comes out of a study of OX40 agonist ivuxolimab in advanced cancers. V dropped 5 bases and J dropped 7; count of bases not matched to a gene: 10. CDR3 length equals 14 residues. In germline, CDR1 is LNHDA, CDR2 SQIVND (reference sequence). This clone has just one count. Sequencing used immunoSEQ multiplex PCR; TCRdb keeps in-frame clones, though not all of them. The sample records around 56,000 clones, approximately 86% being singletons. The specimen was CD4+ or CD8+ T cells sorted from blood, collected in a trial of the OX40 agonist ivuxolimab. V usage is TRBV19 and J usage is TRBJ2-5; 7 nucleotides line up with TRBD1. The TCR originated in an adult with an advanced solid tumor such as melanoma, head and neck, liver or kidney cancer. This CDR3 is CASSSPGQTRTQYF. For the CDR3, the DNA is TGTGCCAGTAGTTCACCGGGACAGACAAGGACCCAGTACTTC.